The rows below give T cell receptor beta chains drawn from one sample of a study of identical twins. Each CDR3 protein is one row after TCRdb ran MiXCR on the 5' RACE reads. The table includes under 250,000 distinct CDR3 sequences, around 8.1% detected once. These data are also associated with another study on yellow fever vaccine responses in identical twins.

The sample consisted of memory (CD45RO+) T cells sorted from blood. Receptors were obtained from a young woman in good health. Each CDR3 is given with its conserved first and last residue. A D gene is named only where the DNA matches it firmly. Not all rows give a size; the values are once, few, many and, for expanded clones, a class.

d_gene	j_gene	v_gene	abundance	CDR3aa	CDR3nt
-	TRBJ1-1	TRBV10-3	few	CAISGQNTEAFF	TGTGCCATCAGTGGGCAGAACACTGAAGCTTTCTTT
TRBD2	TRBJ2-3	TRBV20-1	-	CCARDGGRRDSTDTQYF	TGCTGTGCTAGAGACGGCGGGAGGAGGGATAGCACAGATACGCAGTATTTT
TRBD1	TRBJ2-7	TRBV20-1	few	CSARDTSGQGYEQYF	TGCAGTGCTAGAGATACGTCCGGACAGGGCTACGAGCAGTACTTC
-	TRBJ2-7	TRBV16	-	CASSPLPDGEKQYF	TGTGCCAGCAGCCCACTTCCGGACGGTGAAAAGCAGTACTTC
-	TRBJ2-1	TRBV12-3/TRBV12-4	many	CASRTGTYNTMRQFF	TGTGCCAGCAGGACCGGGACTTATAATACAATGAGGCAGTTCTTC
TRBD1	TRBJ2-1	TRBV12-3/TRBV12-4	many	CASSLTGGSYNEQFF	TGTGCCAGCAGTCTGACAGGGGGCTCCTACAATGAGCAGTTCTTC
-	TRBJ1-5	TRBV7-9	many	CASSLGGASNQPQHF	TGTGCCAGCAGCTTAGGGGGGGCGAGCAATCAGCCCCAGCATTTT
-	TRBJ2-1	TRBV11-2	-	CASRKDRNNEQFF	TGTGCCAGCAGGAAGGACAGAAACAATGAGCAGTTCTTC
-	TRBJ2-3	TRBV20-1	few	CSAGKRASTDTQYF	TGCAGTGCTGGCAAGCGGGCCAGCACAGATACGCAGTATTTT
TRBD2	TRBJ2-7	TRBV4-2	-	CASSQLGAGGPHEQYF	TGTGCCAGCAGCCAACTAGGAGCGGGGGGGCCACACGAGCAGTACTTC
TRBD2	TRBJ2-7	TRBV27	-	CASSPVGTSGGKYEQYF	TGTGCCAGCAGTCCCGTGGGGACTAGCGGGGGCAAGTACGAGCAGTACTTC
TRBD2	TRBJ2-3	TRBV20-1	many	CSAPKTSGVTDTQYF	TGCAGTGCCCCGAAGACTAGCGGGGTAACAGATACGCAGTATTTT
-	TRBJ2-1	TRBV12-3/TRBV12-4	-	CASSFQGRPNEQFF	TGTGCCAGCAGTTTCCAAGGGAGGCCCAATGAGCAGTTCTTC
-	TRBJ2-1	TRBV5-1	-	CASSLTNGGLGEQFF	TGCGCCAGCAGCTTGACCAACGGGGGGCTGGGTGAGCAGTTCTTC
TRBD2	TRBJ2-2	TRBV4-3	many	CASSPGGDNTGELFF	TGCGCCAGCAGCCCCGGGGGGGACAACACCGGGGAGCTGTTTTTT
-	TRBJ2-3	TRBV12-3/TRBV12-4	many	CASSLHTDTQYF	TGTGCCAGCAGCCTCCACACAGATACGCAGTATTTT
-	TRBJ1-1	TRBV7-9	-	CASSLVMNTEAFF	TGTGCCAGCAGCTTAGTCATGAACACTGAAGCTTTCTTT
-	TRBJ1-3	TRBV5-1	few	CASSLVGGADRSGNTIYF	TGCGCCAGCAGCTTGGTAGGCGGTGCGGATCGCTCTGGAAACACCATATATTTT
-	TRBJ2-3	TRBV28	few	CASSLGGKTDTQYF	TGTGCCAGCAGTTTAGGGGGCAAGACAGATACGCAGTATTTT
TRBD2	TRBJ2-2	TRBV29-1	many	CSVEEAGGGTGELFF	TGCAGCGTTGAGGAAGCGGGAGGTGGCACCGGGGAGCTGTTTTTT
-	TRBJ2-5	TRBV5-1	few	CASSSGFDSQETQYF	TGCGCCAGCAGCTCCGGGTTTGACAGCCAAGAGACCCAGTACTTC
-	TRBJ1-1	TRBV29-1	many	CSVDRQNTEAFF	TGCAGCGTTGATCGTCAGAACACTGAAGCTTTCTTT
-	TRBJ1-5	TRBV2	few	CASSEERGRGNQPQHF	TGTGCCAGCAGTGAAGAGAGGGGAAGAGGGAATCAGCCCCAGCATTTT
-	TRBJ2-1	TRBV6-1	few	CASSERDRYYEQFF	TGTGCCAGCAGTGAACGCGACAGGTACTATGAGCAGTTCTTC
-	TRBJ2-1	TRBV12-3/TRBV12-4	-	CASSKDLGVNEQFF	TGTGCCAGCAGTAAGGACCTAGGGGTTAATGAGCAGTTCTTC
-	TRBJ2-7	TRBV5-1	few	CASSLAREQYF	TGCGCCAGCAGCTTGGCTCGCGAGCAGTACTTC